The rows below give T cell receptor beta chains drawn from one sample of a study of read filtering for tumor transcriptome and immune sequencing. TCRdb re-called the reads through MiXCR, storing one row per CDR3 protein. The sample includes approximately 40,000 distinct CDR3 sequences, about an eighth of them seen just once. The sample consisted of a population of CD138-negative cells sorted from bone marrow. The origin of the receptors is a donor at least 40 years old with multiple myeloma. Both conserved end residues are part of each CDR3. The D gene is left open where the match is weak. For some rows the clone size is stated as once, few or many, or as a class when expanded; others skip it.

v_call	clone_size	j_call	d_call	cdr3_nt	cdr3_aa
TRBV18	many	TRBJ2-1	.	TGTGCCAGCTCCCCCAAGGGTAAAGCTCAGGGACCTTCCGAGCAGTTCTTC	CASSPKGKAQGPSEQFF
TRBV28	.	TRBJ2-3	.	TGTGCCAGCAGTTTCAAGGGGACAGATACGCAGTATTTT	CASSFKGTDTQYF
TRBV5-1	many	TRBJ1-1	.	TGCGCCAGCAGCTTGGAGAGGGTTAACACTGAAGCTTTCTTT	CASSLERVNTEAFF
TRBV2	many	TRBJ2-7	TRBD1	TGTGCCAGCAGCCTTACCCCGACAGGGGTCGGGCACGAGCAGTACTTC	CASSLTPTGVGHEQYF
TRBV19	few	TRBJ1-5	TRBD1	TGTGCCAGCCAAACCACCTACAGGGGAGACAATCAGCCCCAGCATTTT	CASQTTYRGDNQPQHF
TRBV6-5	many	TRBJ2-7	TRBD1	TGTGCCAGCAGTTATTTGGGACAGGGGGCGAAGGAGCAGTACTTC	CASSYLGQGAKEQYF
TRBV20-1	many	TRBJ1-2	.	TGCAGTGCTAGAAAAGGGGTCCCCGGGACGGATGGCTACACCTTC	CSARKGVPGTDGYTF
TRBV7-9	.	TRBJ1-1	.	TGTGCCAGCCGTAGAGTGAACACTGAAGCTTTCTTT	CASRRVNTEAFF
TRBV5-1	many	TRBJ2-5	.	TGCGCCAGCAGCCCCGCAGGGGTAGGGACGGAGACCCAGTACTTC	CASSPAGVGTETQYF
TRBV28	many	TRBJ2-3	.	TGTGCCAGCAGTTTACTCACAGATACGCAGTATTTT	CASSLLTDTQYF
TRBV19	.	TRBJ2-4	.	TGTGCCAGTAGTTTGACCGGCATTCAGTACTTC	CASSLTGIQYF
TRBV28	many	TRBJ2-3	.	TGTGCCAGCAGACCAGGCACAGATACGCAGTATTTT	CASRPGTDTQYF
TRBV29-1	many	TRBJ1-1	TRBD1	TGCAGCGTTGAGACAGGGAAGGGCACTGAAGCTTTCTTT	CSVETGKGTEAFF
TRBV5-1	.	TRBJ2-7	.	TGCGCCGGCAGCTTGGGCCCGGGCTCCTACGGGCAGTACTTC	CAGSLGPGSYGQYF
TRBV13	many	TRBJ2-7	.	TGTGCCAGCAGCCCCGCCGGGACCCTTACCTACGAGCAGTACTTC	CASSPAGTLTYEQYF
TRBV5-1	many	TRBJ2-1	.	TGCGCCAGCAGCTTGGGCGACACCTCTTGGAATGAGCAGTTCTTC	CASSLGDTSWNEQFF
TRBV5-1	many	TRBJ2-1	TRBD2	TGCGCCAGCAGATACAGCGGGGGGGCCTACAATGAGCAGTTCTTC	CASRYSGGAYNEQFF
TRBV6-2/TRBV6-3	many	TRBJ2-7	.	TGTGCCAGCAGTTACTTGGGAGGCTCCTACGAGCAGTACTTC	CASSYLGGSYEQYF
TRBV5-1	many	TRBJ2-1	TRBD2	TGCGCCAGCAGCCCGATGGCTAGCGGGCCGTACAATGAGCAGTTCTTC	CASSPMASGPYNEQFF